These 13 T cell receptor beta chains came from one sample sequenced in a study of blood T cell repertoires in COVID-19. The data were produced by immunoSEQ multiplex PCR, yet TCRdb's version contains in-frame clones alone and is incomplete. The sample lists fewer than 25,000 clones, roughly nine tenths occurring once. The source material was peripheral blood. These receptors were taken from a human donor in a cohort sampled during active COVID-19.

The CDR3 region has the DNA TGTGCCAGCAGCTTGGCACGGACAGGGAACACTGAAGCTTTCTTT. Translation gives CASSLARTGNTEAFF. The V gene is TRBV5-4, the J gene TRBJ1-1; 7 bases fit TRBD1. In germline, CDR1 is SGHNT, CDR2 YYREEE (reference sequence). V was clipped by 0 bases and J by 1 base; unmatched bases: 3. There are 15 residues in the CDR3.

V usage is TRBV7-9 and J usage is TRBJ1-6; 7 bases are a match to TRBD1. Germline V gene sequence: CDR1 SEHNR, CDR2 FQNEAQ (reference sequence). The CDR3 is 17 residues long. The V and J ends lost 5 bases and 10 bases, in that order; junction bases with no gene match: 17. CDR3 coding DNA: TGTGCCAGCAGCCTAAGACAGGGAGGCTGGAATGAGTCACCCCTCCACTTT. Residues: CASSLRQGGWNESPLHF.

The chain couples TRBV6-1 to TRBJ1-5; tentatively, D is TRBD1 (5 bases). The V end was cut by 4 bases, the J end by 2 bases, with 15 bases between. The CDR3 loop spans 16 amino acids. Germline V gene data show CDR1 as MNHNS and CDR2 as SASEGT. CDR3 protein: CASSVGMGQGNQPQHF. CDR3 sequence (DNA): TGTGCCAGCAGTGTAGGTATGGGGCAGGGCAATCAGCCCCAGCATTTT.

This chain joins TRBV13 and TRBJ1-1, with 12 positions matching TRBD1. The germline V gene encodes CDR1 PRHDT and CDR2 FYEKMQ (reference sequence). The CDR3 is 17 residues long. V dropped 6 bases and J dropped 1; count of bases not matched to a gene: 9. CDR3 nucleotides: TGTGCCAGCAGACAGGGACAGGGGGCGCCTTGGAACACTGAAGCTTTCTTT. Residues: CASRQGQGAPWNTEAFF.

V usage is TRBV4-3 and J usage is TRBJ1-6, with unresolved D. The V gene's germline CDR1 is LGHNA and CDR2 YSLEER. V lost 1 base and J 0 bases, leaving 10 bases between the germline ends. CDR3 length: 17 residues. The CDR3 protein is CASSQGPGSSYNSPLHF. The CDR3 coding sequence is TGCGCCAGCAGCCAAGGACCGGGAAGCTCCTATAATTCACCCCTCCACTTT.

The V and J genes are TRBV6-5 and TRBJ1-6, with TRBD1 matching over 8 bases. CDR3 length equals 16 residues. Trimming removed 2 bases from V and 7 bases from J; junction bases left unmatched: 7. Germline V gene data show CDR1 as MNHEY and CDR2 as SVGAGI. CDR3 loop: CASSYVTGGRNSPLHF. In nucleotides, the CDR3 is TGTGCCAGCAGTTACGTTACAGGGGGTAGGAATTCACCCCTCCACTTT.

The genes are TRBV20-1 and TRBJ1-3, with a tentative D call TRBD1 (5 bases). The CDR3 contains 11 residues. Germline V lookup: CDR1 DFQATT, CDR2 SNEGSKA (reference sequence). CDR3 residues: CGARAGNTIYF. CDR3 coding DNA: TGCGGGGCCAGGGCTGGAAACACCATATATTTT.

This clone was detected a few times. For the CDR3, the DNA is TGTGCCAGCAGCTTATTACTAGCGGGACGGGCTGGGGAGCTGTTTTTT. Its protein product is CASSLLLAGRAGELFF. This chain joins TRBV7-8 and TRBJ2-2, with 10 bases lining up with TRBD2. V lost 2 bases and J lost 8; bases outside the gene matches: 8. This CDR3 comprises 16 residues. CDR1 is SGHVS, CDR2 FQNEAQ, per germline. The variable domain in full, with the rest retrieved from reference TRBV7-8 and TRBJ2-2, is GAGVSQSPRYKVAKRGQDVALRCDPISGHVSLFWYQQALGQGPEFLTYFQNEAQLDKSGLPSDRFFAERPEGSVSTLKIQRTQQEDSAVYLCASSLLLAGRAGELFFGEGSRLTVL.

The rearrangement uses TRBV19 and TRBJ1-5; the D gene is possibly TRBD1 (5 bases). The CDR3 is made up of 15 amino acids. Germline V gene sequence: CDR1 LNHDA, CDR2 SQIVND (reference sequence). With 3 bases removed from V and 0 bases from J, the gap between germline ends came to 9 bases. CDR3 nucleotide sequence: TGTGCCAGTAGTATTCCGGGGGATAGCAATCAGCCCCAGCATTTT. The encoded protein is CASSIPGDSNQPQHF.

This chain joins TRBV10-3 and TRBJ2-7; 7 bases match TRBD1. With V trimmed by 5 bases and J by 6 bases, 7 bases remained unmatched. CDR1 and CDR2 (germline): ENHRY, SYGVKD. The CDR3 has 13 amino acids. The CDR3 DNA follows: TGTGCCATCAGTCGAGGGGGCGGCGGCGAGCAGTACTTC. This codes for CAISRGGGGEQYF.

V is TRBV29-1 and J is TRBJ1-2; a weak D match, TRBD1 (6 bases). V gave up 6 bases and J gave up 8 bases, with 13 bases separating them. The germline V gene has CDR1 SQVTM and CDR2 ANQGSEA. The CDR3 runs to 11 residues. CDR3: CSVTRGGGYTF. The CDR3 DNA reads as TGCAGCGTAACCAGGGGTGGAGGCTACACCTTC.

The rearrangement joins TRBV6-6 to TRBJ2-2, with D possibly TRBD2 on 7 matching bases. V lost 0 bases to trimming and J lost 6 bases, with 14 bases between them. The CDR3 totals 16 residues. CDR1 is MNHNY, CDR2 SVGAGI, per germline (reference sequence). In nucleotides, the CDR3 is TGTGCCAGCAGTTACTCAGGAGGGGGGGCGCCCGGGGAGCTGTTTTTT. Translation: CASSYSGGGAPGELFF.

This chain links TRBV28 with TRBJ1-6; a possible D gene is TRBD1 (6 bases). The CDR3 spans 15 residues. Trimming removed 7 bases at V and 5 bases at J, with 15 bases between. Germline CDR1 MDHEN, CDR2 SYDVKM. The CDR3 sequence: CASIGGILNNSPLHF. As DNA, the CDR3 is TGTGCCAGCATAGGGGGAATATTGAATAATTCACCCCTCCACTTT.